The 6 T cell receptor beta chains in this list originate from one sample, sequenced in a study of T cells in Graves' hyperthyroidism and ophthalmopathy. RNA transcripts served as the template for amplifying TCR beta CDR3 regions. The primer set for the first-round RT-PCR of the TCR CDR3 was HTBI. TCRdb ran MiXCR on the multiplex PCR reads and lists one entry per CDR3 protein. The table includes fewer than 350,000 distinct CDR3 sequences, less than 20% detected once. The sample was blood. The origin of the receptors is a woman aged 40 to 55 with Graves' ophthalmopathy.

In its sample, this clonotype was seen many times. The chain links TRBV28 to TRBJ1-1, with D maybe TRBD1 (5 bases). Trimming took 6 bases from V and 1 from J, leaving 12 bases between them. The CDR3 runs 14 residues. Germline V gene sequence: CDR1 MDHEN, CDR2 SYDVKM. The CDR3 sequence: CASRLDIWNTEAFF. Written as DNA, the CDR3 is TGTGCCAGCAGGTTGGACATTTGGAACACTGAAGCTTTCTTT. The variable domain in full, with the rest retrieved from reference TRBV28 and TRBJ1-1, is DVKVTQSSRYLVKRTGEKVFLECVQDMDHENMFWYRQDPGLGLRLIYFSYDVKMKEKGDIPEGYSVSREKKERFSLILESASTNQTSMYLCASRLDIWNTEAFFGQGTRLTVV.

This clonotype came up many times. The chain uses TRBV20-1 and TRBJ2-5; a weak D match, TRBD2 (6 bases). CDR3 length: 16 residues. Per germline, CDR1 DFQATT and CDR2 SNEGSKA (reference sequence). The V and J ends lost 3 bases and 5 bases respectively, with 22 bases between them. CDR3 residues: CSASSTSPTGKETQYF. CDR3 coding DNA: TGCAGTGCTAGTTCAACTAGCCCCACAGGAAAGGAGACCCAGTACTTC.

There are many counts of this clonotype. V usage is TRBV4-1 and J usage is TRBJ2-7; D may match TRBD1 or TRBD2 (5 bases each). V lost 3 bases to trimming and J lost 1 base, with 10 bases between them. Looked up from germline, CDR1 is MGHRA and CDR2 is YSYEKL. The CDR3 extends over 14 amino acids. The CDR3 DNA is TGCGCCAGCAGCCACGAGGGGCAGTCCTACGAGCAGTACTTC. Translating it yields CASSHEGQSYEQYF.

The chain links TRBV30 to TRBJ2-7, with 10 bases aligning to TRBD2. V lost 3 bases, J lost 6 bases, and 5 bases stayed unmatched. This CDR3 is 13 amino acids long. Germline CDR1 reads GTSNPN; CDR2 reads SVGIG (reference sequence). Here the CDR3 DNA reads TGTGCCTGGAGAGCGGGAGGGATCTTCGAGCAGTACTTC. Translated, it gives CAWRAGGIFEQYF.

This clonotype was counted many times. J is TRBJ1-1 and V is TRBV12-3 or TRBV12-4; D is perhaps TRBD1 (5 bases). The CDR3 spans 13 residues. Trimming pared 1 base from V and 4 bases from J, leaving 7 bases between. The CDR3 nucleotides are TGTGCCAGCAGTTTAGGGGGGACCACTGAAGCTTTCTTT. Translating gives CASSLGGTTEAFF.

This clonotype was seen a handful of times. CDR3 sequence reads: CASSQVRTDPRTQYF. As DNA, the CDR3 is TGCGCCAGCAGCCAAGTCAGGACGGACCCCAGGACCCAGTACTTC. V and J are TRBV4-1 and TRBJ2-5; D ambiguous. CDR3 length: 15 residues. The V and J ends lost 1 base and 7 bases respectively, with 16 bases between them. Per the germline V gene, CDR1 is MGHRA and CDR2 is YSYEKL.